These 12 T cell receptor beta chains were sequenced from one sample in a study of cytomegalovirus exposure and HLA in healthy donors. Primers for the PCR totalled 60 Vbeta and 13 Jbeta. Sequenced by immunoSEQ multiplex PCR; TCRdb stores in-frame clones only, minus some. The table has roughly 180,000 clones, 60% to 85% seen once. Sequenced input: PBMCs. These receptors were obtained from a female donor in good health and CMV-seronegative.

This clone was recorded only once. The chain carries TRBV5-4 and TRBJ2-5, with 11 nucleotides matching TRBD1. CDR3 length: 15 amino acids. Germline V CDR1 and CDR2: SGHNT, YYREEE (reference sequence). Trimming took 9 bases from V and 5 from J; bases not matched to a gene: 12. CDR3 in amino acids: CAIQSRTGGAETQYF. CDR3 sequence (DNA): TGTGCCATCCAGTCTCGGACAGGGGGCGCGGAGACCCAGTACTTC.

The rearrangement joins TRBV7-3 to TRBJ2-3, with 11 positions matching TRBD2. The CDR3 runs to 14 residues. Germline V gene lookup returns CDR1 SGHTA and CDR2 FQGTGA. Trimming at V came to 4 bases and at J to 7 bases, leaving 4 bases not matched to a gene. CDR3 loop: CASSSGTSGYTQYF. CDR3 DNA sequence: TGTGCCAGCAGCTCTGGGACTAGCGGTTATACGCAGTATTTT.

The rearrangement links TRBV5-4 to TRBJ2-5; TRBD2 agrees at 7 bases. Per the germline V gene, CDR1 is SGHNT and CDR2 is YYREEE (reference sequence). This CDR3 contains 16 residues. Trimming at V came to 0 bases and at J to 7 bases, leaving 12 bases not matched to a gene. CDR3 in amino acids: CASSLGGTTTFGTQYF. The CDR3 DNA reads as TGTGCCAGCAGCTTGGGAGGGACTACAACTTTTGGGACCCAGTACTTC. The whole variable domain, remainder taken from reference TRBV5-4 and TRBJ2-5, is ETGVTQSPTHLIKTRGQQVTLRCSSQSGHNTVSWYQQALGQGPQFIFQYYREEENGRGNFPPRFSGLQFPNYSSELNVNALELDDSALYLCASSLGGTTTFGTQYFGPGTRLLVL.

The chain joins TRBV27 to TRBJ2-5; a possible D gene is TRBD1 (6 bases). V was pared by 5 bases and J by 0 bases, with 13 bases between. The CDR3 has 15 residues. CDR1 and CDR2 from the germline V gene are MNHEY and SMNVEV (reference sequence). The CDR3 region has the DNA TGTGCCAGCAGTCGGCAACAGGGTTACCAAGAGACCCAGTACTTC. Its protein product is CASSRQQGYQETQYF.

The V call is TRBV2, the J call TRBJ2-7; 9 nucleotides match TRBD1. The CDR3 sequence is 14 residues long. Trimming cost V 7 bases and J 5 bases; bases outside gene matches: 9. Germline assignment: CDR1 SNHLY and CDR2 FYNNEI. CDR3 DNA: TGTGCCAGCAAGGACCCGGGACAGGGCAACGAGCAGTACTTC. It encodes CASKDPGQGNEQYF.

A single count supports this clone. The rearrangement joins TRBV28 to TRBJ2-7; TRBD2 matches at 7 bases. CDR3 length equals 16 residues. Trimming cost V 8 bases and J 1 base; bases outside gene matches: 14. From germline, CDR1 is MDHEN and CDR2 SYDVKM. The CDR3 reads CASLSSAAGLSYEQYF. CDR3 bases: TGTGCCAGCCTAAGCTCGGCCGCGGGACTATCCTACGAGCAGTACTTC. The full variable domain, rest sourced from reference TRBV28 and TRBJ2-7, is DVKVTQSSRYLVKRTGEKVFLECVQDMDHENMFWYRQDPGLGLRLIYFSYDVKMKEKGDIPEGYSVSREKKERFSLILESASTNQTSMYLCASLSSAAGLSYEQYFGPGTRLTVT.

The V gene is TRBV11-2, the J gene TRBJ2-5; 12 nucleotides align to TRBD1. The J call is in doubt because the DNA end fits TRBJ2-7 better. Germline V gene lookup returns CDR1 SGHAT and CDR2 FQNNGV. The CDR3 length is 14 residues. The CDR3, as DNA: TGTGCCAGCAGCCTGGGACAGGGGGCATACGAGCAGTACTTC. Translated, it gives CASSLGQGAYEQYF.

This chain joins TRBV6-1 and TRBJ1-5; TRBD1 matches at 7 bases. With 5 bases clipped from V and 3 bases from J, the junction kept 4 bases outside the gene matches. The CDR3 runs 14 residues. CDR1 and CDR2 from the germline V gene are MNHNS and SASEGT. CDR3 nucleotides: TGTGCCAGCAGTCCTGGACAGGTCAATCAGCCCCAGCATTTT. It specifies CASSPGQVNQPQHF.

J is TRBJ1-6 and V is TRBV5-1; D is possibly TRBD1 (6 bases). Germline CDR1 reads SGHRS; CDR2 reads YFSETQ. V lost 3 bases, J lost 3 bases, and 16 bases lay in between. The CDR3 consists of 17 residues. The CDR3 loop is CASSSAPGTLYNSPLHF. The CDR3 region has the DNA TGCGCCAGCAGCTCGGCCCCCGGGACACTCTATAATTCACCCCTCCACTTT.

The chain recombines TRBV27 with TRBJ1-5; perhaps TRBD1 as D (5 bases). The CDR3 runs to 15 residues. In germline, CDR1 is MNHEY, CDR2 SMNVEV (reference sequence). V was shortened by 6 bases and J by 6 bases, with 18 bases between the two germline ends. The CDR3 nucleotides are TGTGCCAGCAGCGACGACAGACGGATGGGTCAGCCCCAGCATTTT. Translating it yields CASSDDRRMGQPQHF.

The chain employs TRBV11-3 and TRBJ1-1; D remains ambiguous. Germline-derived CDR1 and CDR2 are SGHNT and YENEEA. V gave up 4 bases and J gave up 11 bases, with 17 bases separating them. The CDR3 extends over 13 amino acids. The CDR3 DNA is TGTGCCAGCAGCTCCACCCGTGGCGGTGGTGCTTTCTTT. Protein sequence: CASSSTRGGGAFF.

This chain connects TRBV5-4 to TRBJ1-4; possible D gene TRBD1, 5 bases. Germline V gene sequence: CDR1 SGHNT, CDR2 YYREEE (reference sequence). This CDR3 region has 16 residues. Trimming left V 4 bases short and J 4 bases short, with 17 bases between. The CDR3: CASSQDIGGGNEKLFF. The DNA of the CDR3 is TGTGCCAGCAGCCAAGATATCGGGGGGGGTAATGAAAAACTGTTTTTT.